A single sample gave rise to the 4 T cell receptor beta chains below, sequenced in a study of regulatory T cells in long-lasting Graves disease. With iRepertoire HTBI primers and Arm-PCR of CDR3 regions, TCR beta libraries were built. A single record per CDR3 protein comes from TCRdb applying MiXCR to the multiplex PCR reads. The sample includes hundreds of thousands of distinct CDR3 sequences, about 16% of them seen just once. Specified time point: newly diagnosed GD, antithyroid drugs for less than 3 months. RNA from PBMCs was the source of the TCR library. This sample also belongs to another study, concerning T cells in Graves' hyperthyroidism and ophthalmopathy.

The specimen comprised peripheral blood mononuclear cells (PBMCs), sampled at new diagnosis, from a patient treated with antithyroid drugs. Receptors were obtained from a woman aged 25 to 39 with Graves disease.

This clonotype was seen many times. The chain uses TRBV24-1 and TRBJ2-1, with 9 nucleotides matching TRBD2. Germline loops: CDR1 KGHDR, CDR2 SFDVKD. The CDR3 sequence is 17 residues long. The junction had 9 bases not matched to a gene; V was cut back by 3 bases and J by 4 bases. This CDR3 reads CATSDTSGPRPYNEQFF. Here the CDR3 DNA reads TGTGCCACCAGTGATACTAGCGGGCCAAGGCCTTACAATGAGCAGTTCTTC.

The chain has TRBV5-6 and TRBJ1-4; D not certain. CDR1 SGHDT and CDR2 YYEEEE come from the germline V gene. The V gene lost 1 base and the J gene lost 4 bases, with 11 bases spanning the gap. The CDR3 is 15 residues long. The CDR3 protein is CASSLYGYLNEKLFF. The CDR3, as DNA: TGTGCCAGCAGCTTGTACGGGTACCTTAATGAAAAACTGTTTTTT. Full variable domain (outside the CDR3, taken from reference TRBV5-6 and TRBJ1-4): DAGVTQSPTHLIKTRGQQVTLRCSPKSGHDTVSWYQQALGQGPQFIFQYYEEEERQRGNFPDRFSGHQFPNYSSELNVNALLLGDSALYLCASSLYGYLNEKLFFGSGTQLSVL.

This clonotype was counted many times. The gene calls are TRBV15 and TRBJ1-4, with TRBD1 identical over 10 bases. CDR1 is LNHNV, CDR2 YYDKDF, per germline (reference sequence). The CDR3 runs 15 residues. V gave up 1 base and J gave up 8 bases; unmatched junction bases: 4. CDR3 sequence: CATSRGTGGREKLFF. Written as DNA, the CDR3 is TGTGCCACCAGCAGAGGGACAGGGGGTCGCGAAAAACTGTTTTTT.

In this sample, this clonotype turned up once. CDR3 nucleotide sequence: TGTGCCAGCAGCCAAGATCTTGCGGGACTGTACAATGAGCAGTTCTTC. Amino acids: CASSQDLAGLYNEQFF. V and J are TRBV4-2 and TRBJ2-1, with D perhaps matching TRBD2 (6 bases). The CDR3 is 16 residues long. V lost 0 bases and J lost 4, with 13 bases in between. Germline CDR1 is LGHNA and CDR2 is YNFKEQ.